Detailed here is one TCR beta chain. Its matching antigen is unknown. It was with 60 Vbeta and 13 Jbeta primers that the PCR ran. The table came from immunoSEQ multiplex PCR; TCRdb's copy has only in-frame clones and leaves some out. Of approximately 91,000 clones in the sample, under 75% were seen once. The sample comes from a study of cytomegalovirus exposure and HLA in healthy donors. At the level of the study: Early released data had about 85 million unique TCRs, all coming from HLA-typed donors.

Healthy bone marrow donors made up the donors. The CDR3 spans 16 residues. J lost 2 bases, V lost 4 bases, and 9 bases had no gene match. Germline V gene sequence: CDR1 MGHRA, CDR2 YSYEKL. Findings of the study overall: It was 150 to 200 TCR beta chains that were listed as cytomegalovirus-associated. The HLA-A and HLA-B alleles of most subjects were reportedly predicted accurately from TCR beta sequences.

Sequenced sample: PBMCs. The chain recombines TRBV4-1 with TRBJ2-5; 8 bases agree with TRBD1. The TCR comes from a female donor in good health and CMV-seronegative. DNA of the CDR3: TGCGCCAGCAGCCGCCCAGGGGGCTCTACACAAGAGACCCAGTACTTC. Residues: CASSRPGGSTQETQYF.